Sequencing of this T cell receptor beta chain was carried out in a study of shared clonotypes between healthy human individuals. Study-wide results and limits: Estimated richness values were generally larger in naive subsets than in memory subsets.

Among the donors, all were Caucasian adults who lived in Nashville, Tennessee. Once extracted for a subset, genomic DNA was divided evenly among several immunoSEQ plates. TCRdb's copy holds only in-frame clones and misses some; the assay was immunoSEQ multiplex PCR. This sample has around 700,000 clones, with 73% found just once. CDR1 SGHNT and CDR2 YYREEE come from the germline V gene (reference sequence). The length of the CDR3 is 13 residues. The V gene lost 5 bases and the J gene lost 0 bases, with 9 bases spanning the gap. On this clone itself: Its antigen is currently unknown. Other DNA sequences within the sample encode an identical CDR3.

The chain is built from TRBV5-4 and TRBJ2-7; D is ambiguous. The sequenced material came from memory CD4+ T cells sorted from blood. Subset here: CD45RA-negative fraction. This sequence originates from a woman in her twenties or thirties in good health. The CDR3 sequence: CASRPDSSYEQYF. The CDR3 nucleotides read TGTGCCAGCAGACCAGATTCCTCCTACGAGCAGTACTTC. The full variable domain, its missing parts supplied by reference TRBV5-4 and TRBJ2-7, is ETGVTQSPTHLIKTRGQQVTLRCSSQSGHNTVSWYQQALGQGPQFIFQYYREEENGRGNFPPRFSGLQFPNYSSELNVNALELDDSALYLCASRPDSSYEQYFGPGTRLTVT.